These 25 T cell receptor beta chains originate from one sample sequenced in a study of patients and donors after allogeneic stem cell transplantation. TCRdb fed the RT-PCR reads into MiXCR, producing one record per CDR3 protein. The sample has 920,000 or so distinct CDR3 sequences, 18% seen once; the top ten hold approximately 5.9%. Sequenced: blood, either unsorted or a sorted T cell fraction (not recorded which). Receptor source: a human donor who was either an allogeneic HSCT recipient or a stem cell or donor lymphocyte infusion donor (not recorded which). It is not recorded whose cells these are; they may come from a transplant donor.

V is TRBV6-1 and J is TRBJ2-2; D not certain. The CDR3 covers 13 residues. With 8 bases removed from V and 3 bases from J, the gap between germline ends came to 10 bases. Germline CDR1 reads MNHNS; CDR2 reads SASEGT. CDR3 residues: CASWAFDTGELFF. The CDR3 bases are TGTGCCAGCTGGGCATTTGACACCGGGGAGCTGTTTTTT.

This clonotype has more than one count but fewer than ten. V and J are TRBV27 and TRBJ1-2; 7 bases line up with TRBD1. CDR1 is MNHEY and CDR2 is SMNVEV in the germline V gene (reference sequence). V was clipped by 5 bases and J by 2 bases; unmatched bases: 5. The CDR3 runs to 14 residues. The CDR3 nucleotides read TGTGCCAGCAGTCCTCAGGGGGTCAACTATGGCTACACCTTC. Amino acid sequence: CASSPQGVNYGYTF.

CDR3 DNA sequence: TGTGCCACCAGCAGAGATGGGCTCTCTGGAAACACCATATATTTT. It is translated as CATSRDGLSGNTIYF. The chain carries TRBV15 and TRBJ1-3; D is ambiguous. Germline V gene lookup returns CDR1 LNHNV and CDR2 YYDKDF (reference sequence). Trimming pared 0 bases from V and 0 bases from J, leaving 6 bases between. The CDR3 sequence is 15 residues long.

This clonotype was observed a handful of times. The rearrangement links TRBV11-2 to TRBJ2-1, with 10 bases fitting TRBD2. Germline lookup yields CDR1 SGHAT and CDR2 FQNNGV. This CDR3 has 15 residues. Trimming took 5 bases from V and 8 from J; bases not matched to a gene: 9. The CDR3 is CASSRLAGGGYEQFF. DNA for the CDR3: TGTGCCAGCAGCCGATTAGCGGGAGGAGGGTATGAGCAGTTCTTC.

This clonotype turned up a few times. The genes are TRBV6-5 and TRBJ1-4; D remains ambiguous. CDR1 MNHEY and CDR2 SVGAGI come from the germline V gene. V gave up 11 bases and J gave up 8 bases, with 12 bases separating them. CDR3 size: 11 residues. The CDR3 nucleotides are TGTGCCGTTAAGGACGGAGAAAAACTGTTTTTT. Translated: CAVKDGEKLFF.

The chain links TRBV24-1 to TRBJ2-1; TRBD1 or TRBD2 may be the D gene (5 bases each). Trimming stripped 4 bases from V and 3 bases from J, with 24 bases between. This CDR3 is built from 19 residues. Germline lookup yields CDR1 KGHDR and CDR2 SFDVKD. CDR3 DNA sequence: TGTGCCACCAGTGAGTGGACTTTGGGTCCTCAGGGTCTCTACAATGAGCAGTTCTTC. Translated: CATSEWTLGPQGLYNEQFF.

This clonotype has only a few counts. The chain has TRBV15 and TRBJ2-5; 9 nucleotides agree with TRBD1. CDR1 is LNHNV and CDR2 is YYDKDF in the germline V gene (reference sequence). The CDR3 covers 14 residues. Trimming at V came to 5 bases and at J to 3 bases, leaving 4 bases not matched to a gene. CDR3 amino acids: CATSARTGEETQYF. The CDR3 region has the DNA TGTGCCACCAGCGCTCGGACAGGGGAAGAGACCCAGTACTTC.

This clonotype was seen a few times. The genes are TRBV3-1 and TRBJ1-2; a weak D match, TRBD1 (5 bases). Germline V CDR1 and CDR2: LGHDT, YNNKEL (reference sequence). This CDR3 contains 14 residues. The CDR3 reads CSQAGGQTCYGYTF. The CDR3 coding sequence is TGTTCCCAAGCGGGGGGTCAAACGTGTTATGGCTACACCTTC.

This clonotype was seen a single time. The gene calls are TRBV19 and TRBJ1-3, with a tentative D call TRBD1 (5 bases). Trimming removed 1 base at V and 0 bases at J, with 10 bases between. Per germline, CDR1 LNHDA and CDR2 SQIVND (reference sequence). The CDR3 runs to 16 residues. The DNA of the CDR3 is TGTGCCAGTAGTATAGGGGGCAGCCTCTCTGGAAACACCATATATTTT. Translating it yields CASSIGGSLSGNTIYF. Using reference TRBV19 and TRBJ1-3 for the parts outside the CDR3, the full variable domain is DGGITQSPKYLFRKEGQNVTLSCEQNLNHDAMYWYRQDPGQGLRLIYYSQIVNDFQKGDIAEGYSVSREKKESFPLTVTSAQKNPTAFYLCASSIGGSLSGNTIYFGEGSWLTVV.

The chain carries TRBV20-1 and TRBJ2-1, with D uncertain. The V gene's germline CDR1 is DFQATT and CDR2 SNEGSKA (reference sequence). The CDR3 runs 14 residues. Deletions cut 4 bases from V and 3 bases from J, with 13 bases between. The CDR3 region has the DNA TGCAGTGCTACCGACACCATCATCTACAATGAGCAGTTCTTC. This translates into CSATDTIIYNEQFF.

This clonotype was recorded a few times. The V gene is TRBV6-1, the J gene TRBJ2-3, with 8 bases that match TRBD1. Per germline, CDR1 MNHNS and CDR2 SASEGT. Trimming cost V 5 bases and J 0 bases; bases outside gene matches: 4. The CDR3 length is 15 residues. The CDR3 DNA reads TGTGCCAGCAGTACCCGACAGGGGAGCACAGATACGCAGTATTTT. Translating it yields CASSTRQGSTDTQYF.

The chain couples TRBV6-2 or TRBV6-3 to TRBJ2-1; D perhaps matches TRBD2 (5 bases). The germline CDR1 and CDR2 sequences are MNHEY and SVGEGT. V lost 2 bases, J lost 0 bases, and 11 bases lay in between. The length of the CDR3 is 16 residues. The CDR3 coding sequence is TGTGCCAGCAGTTACGGAGGCAGCAGCTCCTACAATGAGCAGTTCTTC. Protein: CASSYGGSSSYNEQFF.

V gene TRBV7-6 combines with J gene TRBJ2-1; 10 nucleotides align to TRBD2. Germline V gene sequence: CDR1 SGHVS, CDR2 FNYEAQ. The CDR3 loop spans 16 amino acids. The junction had 8 bases not matched to a gene; V was cut back by 4 bases and J by 5 bases. CDR3 coding DNA: TGTGCCAGCAGCTCACTAGCGGGGCTGGGAAACAATGAGCAGTTCTTC. Protein: CASSSLAGLGNNEQFF.

This clonotype was seen a handful of times. V usage is TRBV6-2 or TRBV6-3 and J usage is TRBJ1-2; D gene ambiguous. V was pared by 2 bases and J by 4 bases, with 8 bases between. Germline V gives CDR1 MNHEY, CDR2 SVGEGT. The CDR3 has 13 residues. The CDR3 loop reads CASSYGRFYGYTF. CDR3 in DNA: TGTGCCAGCAGTTACGGACGGTTCTATGGCTACACCTTC.

The sample holds a few counts of this clonotype. The chain employs TRBV7-2 and TRBJ2-1, with TRBD2 matching 9 bases. With 0 bases clipped from V and 7 bases from J, the junction kept 7 bases outside the gene matches. CDR1 is SGHTA, CDR2 FQGNSA, per germline. CDR3 length equals 16 residues. The CDR3 DNA sequence: TGTGCCAGCAGCTTAGCGCTGGGCGGGGGGGGGAATGAGCAGTTCTTC. Translating it yields CASSLALGGGGNEQFF.

The genes are TRBV6-2 or TRBV6-3 and TRBJ2-1, with D perhaps matching TRBD2 (6 bases). The germline CDR1 and CDR2 sequences are MNHEY and SVGEGT. Trimming cost V 0 bases and J 8 bases, with 20 bases left between them. This CDR3 region has 17 residues. The CDR3 DNA follows: TGTGCCAGCAGTTACTCACGGGGGACCCCCTCATACCATGAGCAGTTCTTC. It specifies CASSYSRGTPSYHEQFF.

This clonotype occurred many times. The chain recombines TRBV12-3 or TRBV12-4 with TRBJ2-2; 8 nucleotides agree with TRBD2. The J segment lost 8 bases and the V segment lost 3 bases, leaving 8 bases of the junction unmatched. The CDR3 is made up of 15 amino acids. DNA for the CDR3: TGTGCCAGCAGTTTCCTCAGCGGGAGTGAGGGGGAGCTGTTTTTT. The encoded protein is CASSFLSGSEGELFF.

The chain joins TRBV2 to TRBJ2-1; TRBD1 matches at 8 bases. V was clipped by 7 bases and J by 8 bases; unmatched bases: 7. CDR3 length: 13 residues. The germline gives CDR1 SNHLY, CDR2 FYNNEI. The CDR3 is CASNLDRGHEQFF. Written as DNA, the CDR3 is TGTGCCAGCAACCTAGACAGGGGTCATGAGCAGTTCTTC.

This chain links TRBV7-2 with TRBJ2-7, with D unresolved. The V end was cut by 5 bases, the J end by 6 bases, with 11 bases between. The CDR3 has 12 amino acids. The germline V gene has CDR1 SGHTA and CDR2 FQGNSA. The CDR3 nucleotides are TGTGCCAGCAGCGCCTTCGCGGCCGAGCAGTACTTC. Its protein is CASSAFAAEQYF.

The chain uses TRBV6-1 and TRBJ2-5; TRBD2 might be the D (6 bases). The V end was cut by 4 bases, the J end by 6 bases, with 18 bases between. Germline CDR1 reads MNHNS; CDR2 reads SASEGT. The CDR3 has 15 residues. CDR3 protein: CASSALGGAGKTQYF. DNA for the CDR3: TGTGCCAGCAGTGCCCTTGGAGGGGCCGGAAAGACCCAGTACTTC.

The gene calls are TRBV5-1 and TRBJ2-1; 8 positions agree with TRBD2. Trimming cost V 4 bases and J 4 bases; bases outside gene matches: 13. The CDR3 covers 17 residues. Germline values: CDR1 SGHRS, CDR2 YFSETQ. CDR3: CASSLPRAGDLYNEQFF. The CDR3 DNA is TGCGCCAGCAGCCTTCCCAGAGCGGGAGATTTGTACAATGAGCAGTTCTTC.

The table lists this clonotype with many counts. The rearrangement links TRBV12-3 or TRBV12-4 to TRBJ1-1; D remains unclear. This CDR3 has 14 residues. V lost 1 base, J lost 7 bases, and 13 bases lay in between. CDR3 DNA: TGTGCCAGCAGTTTAGACCTCGGGCGTGTTGAAGCTTTCTTT. Translated, it gives CASSLDLGRVEAFF.

Only a few counts were recorded for this clonotype. J is TRBJ2-2 and V is TRBV6-1, with 10 bases lining up with TRBD1. Germline assignment: CDR1 MNHNS and CDR2 SASEGT. The V segment lost 7 bases and the J segment 6 bases; nucleotides outside the gene matches: 5. CDR3 size: 14 residues. The CDR3 coding sequence is TGTGCCAGCATTCCAGGACAGGGGGCCGGGGAGCTGTTTTTT. Its translation is CASIPGQGAGELFF.

The V gene is TRBV5-1, the J gene TRBJ1-2; TRBD1 matches at 9 bases. This CDR3 has 16 amino acids. The ends lost 0 bases at V and 4 bases at J; junction bases unmatched: 7. CDR1 and CDR2 (germline): SGHRS, YFSETQ. CDR3 protein: CASSLGAGTGSYGYTF. The CDR3, as DNA: TGCGCCAGCAGCTTGGGAGCCGGGACAGGGAGCTATGGCTACACCTTC.

The V call is TRBV6-1, the J call TRBJ1-4; TRBD1 aligns across 7 bases. With V trimmed by 6 bases and J by 0 bases, 4 bases remained unmatched. There are 15 residues in the CDR3. The germline CDR1 and CDR2 sequences are MNHNS and SASEGT. The CDR3 spells CASRDRPSTNEKLFF. Written as DNA, the CDR3 is TGTGCCAGCAGGGACAGGCCTTCAACTAATGAAAAACTGTTTTTT.